The sequence of this T cell receptor (beta chain) was determined in a study of blood T cell repertoires in COVID-19. CDR3 length: 15 residues. Per germline, CDR1 MNHEY and CDR2 SVGAGI. V lost 6 bases and J 2 bases, leaving 15 bases between the germline ends. Data came from immunoSEQ multiplex PCR; TCRdb stores just in-frame clones and leaves some out. The profile shows around 150,000 clones, 85% of them singletons. This sequence originates from a human donor with acute or convalescent COVID-19. The donor label of this sample is uncertain. The sequenced sample consisted of peripheral blood. V usage is TRBV6-5 and J usage is TRBJ2-3; D perhaps matches TRBD1 (5 bases). CDR3 DNA sequence: TGTGCCAGCAGCCTGCAGGGCAGCCACACAGATACGCAGTATTTT. Its protein product is CASSLQGSHTDTQYF.